This T cell receptor (beta chain) was sequenced during a study of T-cell reconstitution after alpha-beta-depleted transplantation in children. Unique molecular identifiers were incorporated into the prepared TCRbeta library. TCRdb ran MiXCR on the PCR reads and lists one entry per CDR3 protein. Among 600,000 to 700,000 distinct CDR3 sequences, approximately 17% were seen once, and the ten largest hold approximately 1%. The table lists this clonotype with many counts. The CDR3 extends over 13 amino acids. Trimming cost V 6 bases and J 0 bases, with 6 bases left between them. The receptor comes from a human donor who donated a stem cell graft to a child with acute myeloid leukemia. Source: PBMCs from the stem cell graft donor, taken from the stem cell graft. This sequence joins TRBV12-3 or TRBV12-4 and TRBJ1-5; no clear D gene. CDR3 sequence: CASRRLSNQPQHF. The DNA for the CDR3 is TGTGCCAGCAGGCGACTTAGCAATCAGCCCCAGCATTTT.